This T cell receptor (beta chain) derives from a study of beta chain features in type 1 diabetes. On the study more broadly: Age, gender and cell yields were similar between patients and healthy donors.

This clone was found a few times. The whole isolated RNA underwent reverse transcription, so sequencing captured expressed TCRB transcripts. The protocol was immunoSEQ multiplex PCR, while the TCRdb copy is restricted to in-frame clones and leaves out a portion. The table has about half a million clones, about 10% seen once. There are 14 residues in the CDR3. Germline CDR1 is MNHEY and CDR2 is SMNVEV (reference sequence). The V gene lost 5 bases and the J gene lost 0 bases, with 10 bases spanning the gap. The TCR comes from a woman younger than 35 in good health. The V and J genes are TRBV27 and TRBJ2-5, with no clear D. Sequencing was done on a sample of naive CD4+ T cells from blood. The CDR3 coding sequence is TGTGCCAGCAGTCCCTACCAGTACCAAGAGACCCAGTACTTC. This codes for CASSPYQYQETQYF.